The 29 T cell receptor beta chains below come from one sample, sequenced in a study of breast tumors, draining lymph nodes, adjacent tissues. TCRdb called the multiplex PCR reads again in MiXCR, with one record for every CDR3 protein. This repertoire shows 150,000 to 200,000 distinct CDR3 sequences, roughly 30% found once; its top ten account for approximately 4.3%. Breast cancer patients provided tissue from their axillary draining lymph nodes. Sequenced: axillary lymph node tissue. Receptor source: a female donor with breast cancer. Some clones in this sample may be carry-over from other donors' samples.

Regarding this clonotype: A read error may be the cause here, since a much bigger clone is one base away. The rearrangement links TRBV28 to TRBJ1-5; 10 bases agree with TRBD1. This CDR3 is 15 amino acids long. Per germline, CDR1 MDHEN and CDR2 SYDVKM. The CDR3, as DNA: TGTGCCAGCAGTCTCGGACAGGGGGTAGGCGAGCCCCTGCATTTT. It yields the protein CASSLGQGVGEPLHF.

This clonotype was counted once. The V gene is TRBV29-1, the J gene TRBJ2-3, with D perhaps given as TRBD1 or TRBD2 (6 bases each). The germline CDR1 and CDR2 sequences are SQVTM and ANQGSEA. Trimming cost V 2 bases and J 0 bases, with 18 bases left between them. The CDR3 runs 17 residues. The CDR3 nucleotides are TGCAGCGTTGAAACTAGCAATAGGGGGACTAGCACAGATACGCAGTATTTT. It yields the protein CSVETSNRGTSTDTQYF.

The chain links TRBV12-3 or TRBV12-4 to TRBJ2-3; no reliable D call. The CDR3 runs to 10 residues. V lost 5 bases and J 5 bases, leaving 2 bases between the germline ends. CDR3 amino acids: CASSGDTQYF. DNA of the CDR3: TGTGCCAGCAGTGGAGATACGCAGTATTTT.

This rearrangement joins TRBV5-8 to TRBJ1-1; D perhaps matches TRBD1 (5 bases). Germline CDR1 reads SGHTS; CDR2 reads YDEGEE. The CDR3 extends over 13 amino acids. Trimming pared 5 bases from V and 1 base from J, leaving 9 bases between. The CDR3 here is CASSPGQNTEAFF. The CDR3 nucleotides are TGTGCCAGCAGTCCCGGACAGAACACTGAAGCTTTCTTT.

A word on this clonotype: This may stem from a read error, because a much larger clone lies one nucleotide away. The chain joins TRBV12-3 or TRBV12-4 to TRBJ2-5; the D gene is possibly TRBD2 (7 bases). The V end lost 6 bases, the J end lost 5 bases, and 16 bases lay between the germline ends. This CDR3 comprises 14 residues. In DNA, the CDR3 is TGTGCCAGCAGCCGTCCCCGGGGGGCTGAGACCCAGTACTTC. Translation: CASSRPRGAETQYF.

This clonotype was seen a handful of times. This chain links TRBV2 with TRBJ1-1; D is unresolved. The CDR3 spans 11 residues. V lost 8 bases, J lost 2 bases, and 6 bases lay in between. Germline loops: CDR1 SNHLY, CDR2 FYNNEI. CDR3 loop: CASELNTEAFF. The CDR3, as DNA: TGTGCCAGCGAGCTCAACACTGAAGCTTTCTTT.

This clonotype was counted between two and nine times. The chain uses TRBV19 and TRBJ2-3, with 10 bases lining up with TRBD2. V dropped 9 bases and J dropped 11; count of bases not matched to a gene: 14. The CDR3 covers 14 residues. Germline values: CDR1 LNHDA, CDR2 SQIVND (reference sequence). This CDR3 reads CASLSGGLPDEQYF. The CDR3 region has the DNA TGTGCCAGCCTTAGCGGGGGGCTTCCGGATGAGCAGTATTTT.

This clonotype was seen many times. The genes are TRBV12-3 or TRBV12-4 and TRBJ1-5, with D possibly matching TRBD1 (5 bases). The CDR3 is made up of 13 amino acids. The ends were cut back, 5 bases at V and 7 bases at J, with 12 bases in the middle. This CDR3 reads CASSAGRGQPQHF. The CDR3 nucleotides are TGTGCCAGCAGTGCGGGGCGCGGGCAGCCCCAGCATTTT.

A word on this clonotype: Mismatch with germline at one junction end may stem from a read error. The genes are TRBV5-1 and TRBJ1-5, with D maybe TRBD1 (5 bases). The CDR3 is 15 amino acids. The germline V gene encodes CDR1 SGHRS and CDR2 YFSETQ. CDR3 in DNA: TGCGCCAGCACCTTGGGAAGGCAGACGGGGGAGCCCCAGCATTTT. Amino acid sequence: CASTLGRQTGEPQHF.

The chain employs TRBV2 and TRBJ1-4; 9 nucleotides agree with TRBD1. The J segment lost 8 bases and the V segment lost 9 bases, leaving 13 bases of the junction unmatched. Per the germline V gene, CDR1 is SNHLY and CDR2 is FYNNEI. CDR3 length: 15 residues. CDR3 DNA sequence: TGTGCCAGTACAGATGCGGGACAGGGTGGCGAAAAACTGTTTTTT. Translating gives CASTDAGQGGEKLFF.

This clonotype was detected many times. The rearrangement joins TRBV5-1 to TRBJ2-2; no reliable D call. V was shortened by 7 bases and J by 1 base, with 8 bases between the two germline ends. CDR3 length equals 13 residues. Germline lookup yields CDR1 SGHRS and CDR2 YFSETQ. DNA of the CDR3: TGCGCCAGCGGTGTGATGAACACCGGGGAGCTGTTTTTT. It codes for CASGVMNTGELFF.

In its sample, this clonotype was seen many times. This chain uses TRBV19 with TRBJ1-2, with 12 bases that match TRBD1. Germline V CDR1 and CDR2: LNHDA, SQIVND (reference sequence). The J segment lost 0 bases and the V segment lost 3 bases, leaving 5 bases of the junction unmatched. This CDR3 comprises 17 residues. This chain's CDR3 is CASSIRDRGPTNYGYTF. CDR3 coding DNA: TGTGCCAGTAGTATCCGGGACAGGGGGCCTACTAACTATGGCTACACCTTC.

This clonotype has a count of ten or more. The V gene is TRBV6-5, the J gene TRBJ1-5; the match to TRBD1 covers 8 bases. Germline trimming cut 2 bases from V and 6 bases from J; bases unmatched to any gene: 6. This CDR3 spans 15 amino acids. Per germline, CDR1 MNHEY and CDR2 SVGAGI. Here the CDR3 reads CASSYGQGFGQPQHF. CDR3 bases: TGTGCCAGCAGTTACGGACAGGGATTCGGTCAGCCCCAGCATTTT.

This clonotype has at least ten counts. This chain connects TRBV11-2 to TRBJ2-5, with D tentatively TRBD2 (5 bases). The CDR3 runs 15 residues. The germline gives CDR1 SGHAT, CDR2 FQNNGV. The V end was cut by 1 base, the J end by 5 bases, with 14 bases between. The CDR3 loop reads CASSLGPMRGETQYF. The CDR3 nucleotides are TGTGCCAGCAGCTTAGGTCCAATGCGAGGGGAGACCCAGTACTTC.

This clonotype was recorded many times. The chain uses TRBV7-2 and TRBJ1-4, with TRBD1 identical over 9 bases. This CDR3 is 19 amino acids long. Unmatched junction bases numbered 20, after V lost 4 bases and J lost 8 bases. Germline assignment: CDR1 SGHTA and CDR2 FQGNSA. CDR3 sequence (DNA): TGTGCCAGCAGCTCTCGCGGACAGGGGTCACCCCGCCGGACCGAAAAACTGTTTTTT. This sequence encodes CASSSRGQGSPRRTEKLFF.

This clonotype has only one observation. This chain joins TRBV11-2 and TRBJ2-7, with D possibly TRBD2 on 7 matching bases. V lost 1 base, J lost 6 bases, and 19 bases lay in between. Germline CDR1 and CDR2: SGHAT and FQNNGV. This CDR3 has 16 amino acids. In DNA, the CDR3 is TGTGCCAGCAGCTTAGCTGGGGGGGCGGCTAGGGGCGAGCAGTACTTC. It translates to CASSLAGGAARGEQYF.

The V gene is TRBV29-1, the J gene TRBJ1-1; possibly TRBD1 for D (6 bases). CDR1 is SQVTM, CDR2 ANQGSEA, per germline. The CDR3 runs 13 residues. Trimming removed 5 bases at V and 5 bases at J, with 15 bases between. CDR3 region: CSVRGGGRTEAFF. In DNA form, the CDR3 reads TGCAGCGTTCGAGGGGGGGGAAGGACTGAAGCTTTCTTT.

The CDR3 loop is CASKSGTQYF. In DNA, the CDR3 is TGTGCCAGCAAATCCGGGACACAGTACTTC. The V gene is TRBV6-1, the J gene TRBJ2-5; weak D call: TRBD1 (6 bases). Trimming pared 7 bases from V and 11 bases from J, leaving 11 bases between. This CDR3 is built from 10 residues. Germline CDR1 MNHNS, CDR2 SASEGT.

With respect to this clonotype: A single base separates this from a much larger clone, so it may be a read error. The chain recombines TRBV7-3 with TRBJ2-3; D may correspond to TRBD1 or TRBD2 (6 bases each). This CDR3 contains 14 residues. From germline, CDR1 is SGHTA and CDR2 FQGTGA. V gave up 5 bases and J gave up 5 bases, with 14 bases separating them. CDR3 nucleotides: TGTGCCAGCAGCCCAGACGGGGGCATAGATACGCAGTATTTT. This translates into CASSPDGGIDTQYF. Variable domain in full (rest from reference TRBV7-3 and TRBJ2-3): GAGVSQTPSNKVTEKGKYVELRCDPISGHTALYWYRQSLGQGPEFLIYFQGTGAADDSGLPNDRFFAVRPEGSVSTLKIQRTERGDSAVYLCASSPDGGIDTQYFGPGTRLTVL.

This clonotype was seen ten or more times. The chain joins TRBV13 to TRBJ2-2, with 7 positions matching TRBD1. V gave up 7 bases and J gave up 2 bases; unmatched junction bases: 4. The CDR3 has 14 residues. CDR1 PRHDT and CDR2 FYEKMQ come from the germline V gene (reference sequence). The CDR3 loop is CASTDRFNTGELFF. The CDR3 DNA is TGTGCCAGCACGGACAGGTTTAACACCGGGGAGCTGTTTTTT.

With regard to this clonotype: This sequence may be a read error, since a much larger clone differs from it by one base. The rearrangement links TRBV20-1 to TRBJ2-3; 10 nucleotides align to TRBD2. CDR1 and CDR2 from the germline V gene are DFQATT and SNEGSKA (reference sequence). V shed 3 bases and J 11 bases; nucleotides not matched to a gene: 14. This CDR3 region has 15 residues. The CDR3 here is CSASKGLASPRGQYF. The CDR3 region has the DNA TGCAGTGCTAGTAAGGGACTAGCGTCCCCACGGGGGCAGTATTTT.

This clonotype occurred many times. This chain's CDR3 is CASSPGTPFLYF. CDR3 nucleotide sequence: TGTGCCAGCAGCCCCGGGACACCGTTCCTGTACTTC. The chain carries TRBV7-9 and TRBJ2-7, with D maybe TRBD1 (6 bases). Between the trimmed V and J ends, which lost 5 bases and 12 bases, there was a span of 17 bases. Germline V CDR1 and CDR2: SEHNR, FQNEAQ (reference sequence). The CDR3 runs to 12 residues.

This clonotype was detected many times. The chain employs TRBV25-1 and TRBJ2-5; 11 bases line up with TRBD2. V lost 2 bases to trimming and J lost 2 bases; unmatched junction nucleotides: 4. Germline V CDR1 and CDR2: MGHDK, SYGVNS. The CDR3 runs to 16 residues. CDR3 region: CASSEPGLAGQETQYF. In DNA form, the CDR3 reads TGTGCCAGCAGTGAACCAGGACTAGCGGGTCAAGAGACCCAGTACTTC.

The CDR3 nucleotides read TGTGCCAGTGCCGGGGTCAATCAGCCCCAGCATTTT. Amino acids: CASAGVNQPQHF. This chain joins TRBV6-6 and TRBJ1-5; D uncertain. This CDR3 is built from 12 residues. V lost 9 bases and J lost 3, with 9 bases in between. From germline, CDR1 is MNHNY and CDR2 SVGAGI (reference sequence).

This clonotype was counted between two and nine times. The chain joins TRBV6-2 or TRBV6-3 to TRBJ1-6, with 10 bases lining up with TRBD1. After removal of 7 bases from V and 0 bases from J, the junction contained 3 bases not matched to a gene. Germline assignment: CDR1 MNHEY and CDR2 SVGEGT. The CDR3 has 16 residues. For the CDR3, the DNA is TGTGCCAGCAAGACAGGGGGCAGCTCCTATAATTCACCCCTCCACTTT. Encoded protein: CASKTGGSSYNSPLHF.

This clonotype occurred many times. The V call is TRBV30, the J call TRBJ1-2; unclear D gene. CDR3 length: 11 amino acids. Germline CDR1 is GTSNPN and CDR2 is SVGIG (reference sequence). Trimming took 3 bases from V and 4 from J, leaving 6 bases between them. CDR3 sequence reads: CAWRPAYGYTF. The CDR3 DNA sequence: TGTGCCTGGAGACCCGCCTATGGCTACACCTTC.

This clonotype was found many times. This chain uses TRBV7-9 with TRBJ2-7; D is unresolved. V gave up 4 bases and J gave up 1 base, with 11 bases separating them. This CDR3 region has 14 residues. CDR1 SEHNR and CDR2 FQNEAQ come from the germline V gene (reference sequence). The CDR3 DNA reads TGTGCCAGCAGCTCCTTTGCGGATTCCTACGAGCAGTACTTC. It translates to CASSSFADSYEQYF.

This clonotype appeared many times. The J gene is TRBJ1-5, the V gene TRBV7-9; TRBD1 aligns across 7 bases. Looked up from germline, CDR1 is SEHNR and CDR2 is FQNEAQ (reference sequence). The CDR3 length is 12 residues. V dropped 5 bases and J dropped 10; count of bases not matched to a gene: 5. The DNA for the CDR3 is TGTGCCAGCAGCCCGGGACAGTCTCCCCAGCATTTT. Protein sequence: CASSPGQSPQHF. Looking up the rest from reference TRBV7-9 and TRBJ1-5 gives the full variable domain: DTGVSQNPRHKITKRGQNVTFRCDPISEHNRLYWYRQTLGQGPEFLTYFQNEAQLEKSRLLSDRFSAERPKGSFSTLEIQRTEQGDSAMYLCASSPGQSPQHFGDGTRLSIL.

Concerning this clonotype itself: Since a much larger clone is just one base distant, this may be a read error. The rearrangement joins TRBV28 to TRBJ1-6; TRBD1 agrees at 9 bases. Germline V gene lookup returns CDR1 MDHEN and CDR2 SYDVKM. This CDR3 spans 15 amino acids. CDR3 region: CASGLMDRGGSPLHF. The DNA of the CDR3 is TGTGCCAGCGGTTTAATGGACAGGGGAGGTTCACCCCTCCACTTT. The complete variable domain, with remaining parts taken from reference TRBV28 and TRBJ1-6, reads DVKVTQSSRYLVKRTGEKVFLECVQDMDHENMFWYRQDPGLGLRLIYFSYDVKMKEKGDIPEGYSVSREKKERFSLILESASTNQTSMYLCASGLMDRGGSPLHFGNGTRLTVT.